Shown below are 26 T cell receptor beta chains from a single sample sequenced in a study of regulatory T cells in long-lasting Graves disease. This sample's time point: newly diagnosed GD, antithyroid drugs for less than 3 months. PBMC RNA served as the TCR library source. CDR3 regions were amplified by Arm-PCR using iRepertoire HTBI primers to build TCR beta libraries. TCRdb reprocessed the multiplex PCR reads with MiXCR, giving one entry per CDR3 protein. The sample has about 450,000 distinct CDR3 sequences; 11% to 15% are singletons. The same sample was also studied in work on T cells in Graves' hyperthyroidism and ophthalmopathy.

This specimen consisted of peripheral blood mononuclear cells (PBMCs), obtained at new diagnosis, from a patient treated with antithyroid drugs. These receptors originate from a woman aged 50 to 60 with Graves disease.

This clonotype was detected ten times or more. J is TRBJ1-4 and V is TRBV2; tentative D call: TRBD1 (6 bases). The CDR3 has 13 residues. Between the trimmed V and J ends, which lost 6 bases and 4 bases, there was a span of 9 bases. Germline V gene lookup returns CDR1 SNHLY and CDR2 FYNNEI. CDR3 in DNA: TGTGCCAGCAGAGCGGACAGTAATGAAAAACTGTTTTTT. It translates to CASRADSNEKLFF. The full variable domain, completed using reference TRBV2 and TRBJ1-4, is EPEVTQTPSHQVTQMGQEVILRCVPISNHLYFYWYRQILGQKVEFLVSFYNNEISEKSEIFDDQFSVERPDGSNFTLKIRSTKLEDSAMYFCASRADSNEKLFFGSGTQLSVL.

This clonotype was counted ten times or more. This sequence joins TRBV30 and TRBJ2-7; tentative D call: TRBD1 (6 bases). The V gene lost 5 bases and the J gene lost 3 bases, with 14 bases spanning the gap. CDR3 length: 13 residues. The V gene's germline CDR1 is GTSNPN and CDR2 SVGIG (reference sequence). The CDR3 sequence: CAWEAQGVYEQYF. The DNA of the CDR3 is TGTGCCTGGGAGGCACAGGGCGTCTACGAGCAGTACTTC. Using reference TRBV30 and TRBJ2-7 for the parts outside the CDR3, the full variable domain is SQTIHQWPATLVQPVGSPLSLECTVEGTSNPNLYWYRQAAGRGLQLLFYSVGIGQISSEVPQNLSASRPQDRQFILSSKKLLLSDSGFYLCAWEAQGVYEQYFGPGTRLTVT.

This clonotype was picked up many times. The chain joins TRBV5-8 to TRBJ2-7; TRBD1 might be the D (6 bases). The ends were cut back, 0 bases at V and 4 bases at J, with 11 bases in the middle. CDR3 size: 14 residues. Germline loops: CDR1 SGHTS, CDR2 YDEGEE. CDR3 amino acids: CASSLAGTNYEQYF. The CDR3 DNA reads TGTGCCAGCAGCTTGGCCGGGACAAATTACGAGCAGTACTTC.

The rearrangement joins TRBV29-1 to TRBJ2-1; D is unclear. The CDR3 sequence is 11 residues long. The germline V gene encodes CDR1 SQVTM and CDR2 ANQGSEA. V was trimmed by 4 bases and J by 5 bases, leaving 6 bases between them. The CDR3 DNA reads as TGCAGCGTTGGAAGAGACAATGAGCAGTTCTTC. Its translation: CSVGRDNEQFF.

Comments on this clonotype: This may be a read error, as it is one base from a much larger clone. Here the CDR3 DNA reads TGTGTCAGCAGCTCATATACGCGCGATCGTCTAGACTTC. The encoded protein is CVSSSYTRDRLDF. The chain has TRBV11-2 and TRBJ2-7; D gene unclear. Germline V gene data show CDR1 as SGHAT and CDR2 as FQNNGV. The CDR3 contains 13 residues. Full variable domain (missing parts from reference TRBV11-2 and TRBJ2-7): EAGVAQSPRYKIIEKRQSVAFWCNPISGHATLYWYQQILGQGPKLLIQFQNNGVVDDSQLPKDRFSAERLKGVDSTLKIQPAKLEDSAVYLCVSSSYTRDRLDFGPGTRLTVT.

This clonotype was counted between two and nine times. The rearrangement joins TRBV10-1 to TRBJ2-1; 8 bases align to TRBD2. Germline V gene data show CDR1 as WNHNN and CDR2 as SYGVQD (reference sequence). This CDR3 region has 15 residues. After removal of 3 bases from V and 6 bases from J, the junction contained 7 bases not matched to a gene. CDR3 coding DNA: TGCGCCAGCAGTGAAGGAGTAGCGGGGACCAATGAGCAGTTCTTC. Translating it yields CASSEGVAGTNEQFF.

This clonotype was counted ten times or more. The chain is built from TRBV6-1 and TRBJ2-7; D call uncertain. Germline CDR1 and CDR2: MNHNS and SASEGT. V lost 0 bases and J 3 bases, leaving 6 bases between the germline ends. The CDR3 contains 13 residues. CDR3 DNA: TGTGCCAGCAGTGAAGCGGGTAACTACGAGCAGTACTTC. This gives the protein CASSEAGNYEQYF.

This clonotype was detected ten times or more. V gene TRBV10-3 combines with J gene TRBJ2-7; 12 positions match TRBD1. The germline CDR1 and CDR2 sequences are ENHRY and SYGVKD. CDR3 size: 15 residues. V dropped 4 bases and J dropped 3; count of bases not matched to a gene: 4. CDR3 region: CAISGGDRGLYEQYF. The CDR3 DNA reads as TGTGCCATCAGTGGGGGGGACAGGGGGCTCTACGAGCAGTACTTC.

J is TRBJ1-2 and V is TRBV7-3; D perhaps matches TRBD1 (5 bases). The V end lost 1 base, the J end lost 5 bases, and 26 bases lay between the germline ends. This CDR3 is built from 19 residues. CDR1 is SGHTA, CDR2 FQGTGA, per germline. This CDR3 reads CASSLKDRGRFPLSYGYTF. CDR3 DNA: TGTGCCAGCAGCTTAAAGGATAGGGGACGATTCCCACTTAGTTATGGCTACACCTTC.

The chain recombines TRBV5-1 with TRBJ2-3; D call uncertain. Germline V gene lookup returns CDR1 SGHRS and CDR2 YFSETQ. Trimming left V 5 bases short and J 1 base short, with 11 bases between. The CDR3 is 14 residues long. The CDR3 region has the DNA TGCGCCAGCAGGGGTTGGGGTGGCACAGATACGCAGTATTTT. Its protein is CASRGWGGTDTQYF.

Ten or more counts support this clonotype. The chain links TRBV7-9 to TRBJ2-7; 10 bases map to TRBD1. Per the germline V gene, CDR1 is SEHNR and CDR2 is FQNEAQ (reference sequence). The CDR3 extends over 17 amino acids. The ends lost 5 bases at V and 6 bases at J; junction bases unmatched: 16. CDR3: CASSPTPGQGTRGEQYF. The CDR3 DNA reads TGTGCCAGCAGCCCCACTCCGGGACAGGGGACTCGGGGCGAGCAGTACTTC.

This clonotype was observed at least ten times. The rearrangement links TRBV29-1 to TRBJ2-7; 10 positions match TRBD2. CDR3 length: 12 residues. Germline trimming cut 4 bases from V and 12 bases from J; bases unmatched to any gene: 9. The V gene's germline CDR1 is SQVTM and CDR2 ANQGSEA. The CDR3 loop reads CSVASSGSSLYF. The CDR3 region has the DNA TGCAGCGTTGCGTCTAGCGGGAGTAGTCTGTACTTC.

This clonotype was counted ten times or more. This chain connects TRBV11-2 to TRBJ2-3; 7 bases fit TRBD2. V dropped 8 bases and J dropped 4; count of bases not matched to a gene: 12. CDR1 is SGHAT, CDR2 FQNNGV, per germline. This CDR3 has 15 amino acids. CDR3 bases: TGTGCCAGCCCCCCGGCCGGGAGGCCCCCAGATACGCAGTATTTT. Amino acids: CASPPAGRPPDTQYF.

Details on this clonotype: A much larger clone lies one base from this, so it may be a read error. The V gene is TRBV28, the J gene TRBJ1-4; no clear D. The CDR3 is 14 amino acids. Germline assignment: CDR1 MDHEN and CDR2 SYDVKM. V shed 6 bases and J shed 7 bases, with 15 bases lying between them. CDR3 bases: TGTGCCAGCAGAACCCAAAGGTTGGGTGAAAAACTGTTTTTT. Encoded protein: CASRTQRLGEKLFF.

This clonotype occurred many times. This chain connects TRBV7-9 to TRBJ2-1; TRBD2 matches 12 bases. The junction had 10 bases not matched to a gene; V was cut back by 5 bases and J by 2 bases. The CDR3 consists of 18 residues. Germline V gene lookup returns CDR1 SEHNR and CDR2 FQNEAQ (reference sequence). The CDR3 DNA reads as TGTGCCAGCAGCCCCTTGACTAGCGGGAGAGAGGCCTACAATGAGCAGTTCTTC. Residues: CASSPLTSGREAYNEQFF.

This chain joins TRBV4-1 and TRBJ2-1; tentatively, D is TRBD2 (6 bases). V gave up 3 bases and J gave up 0 bases, with 15 bases separating them. The germline V gene has CDR1 MGHRA and CDR2 YSYEKL. CDR3 length: 17 residues. The CDR3 DNA sequence: TGCGCCAGCAGCCACCCGTCGAGTAGCGGCTCCTACAATGAGCAGTTCTTC. Its protein product is CASSHPSSSGSYNEQFF.

This clonotype has a handful of counts. The chain recombines TRBV19 with TRBJ1-1, with D unclear. The V gene lost 3 bases and the J gene lost 4 bases, with 9 bases spanning the gap. Germline values: CDR1 LNHDA, CDR2 SQIVND (reference sequence). The CDR3 spans 13 residues. The DNA of the CDR3 is TGTGCCAGTAGTATGGGCGTGGTCACTGAAGCTTTCTTT. Translated: CASSMGVVTEAFF.

This clonotype occurred many times. V usage is TRBV7-8 and J usage is TRBJ1-5; TRBD1 agrees at 8 bases. Germline V gives CDR1 SGHVS, CDR2 FQNEAQ. The CDR3 runs 15 residues. The junction had 5 bases not matched to a gene; V was cut back by 2 bases and J by 5 bases. The DNA of the CDR3 is TGTGCCAGCAGCTTACAGGACAGGGTCCATCAGCCCCAGCATTTT. The encoded protein is CASSLQDRVHQPQHF.

Remarks on this clonotype: A much larger clone sits a single nucleotide away, making a read error possible. The V call is TRBV28, the J call TRBJ2-1, with D perhaps matching TRBD1 (6 bases). V lost 7 bases and J lost 9, with 19 bases in between. CDR3 length: 14 residues. Germline loops: CDR1 MDHEN, CDR2 SYDVKM. CDR3 region: CASNFPGHGLEQFF. CDR3 nucleotides: TGTGCCAGCAATTTCCCGGGACACGGTCTTGAGCAGTTCTTC.

For this clonotype: A much larger clone sits a single nucleotide away, making a read error possible. V is TRBV5-6 and J is TRBJ2-7; 12 bases fit TRBD1. This CDR3 region has 14 residues. Germline CDR1 SGHDT, CDR2 YYEEEE. The CDR3 DNA follows: TGTGCCAGCAGCCCGGGACAGGGGGCGAACGAGCAGCACTTC. It is translated as CASSPGQGANEQHF.

This clonotype came up many times. The chain joins TRBV7-9 to TRBJ2-7; possibly TRBD2 for D (5 bases). Per the germline V gene, CDR1 is SEHNR and CDR2 is FQNEAQ (reference sequence). CDR3 length equals 16 residues. V was clipped by 5 bases and J by 1 base, with 18 bases between them. The CDR3 spells CASSERVGEISYEQYF. In nucleotides, the CDR3 is TGTGCCAGCAGCGAAAGAGTGGGAGAGATATCCTACGAGCAGTACTTC.

This clonotype was detected a few times. The chain links TRBV7-3 to TRBJ2-2; 7 nucleotides line up with TRBD2. The CDR3 runs 15 residues. Trimming removed 4 bases from V and 4 bases from J; junction bases left unmatched: 6. From germline, CDR1 is SGHTA and CDR2 FQGTGA. The CDR3 protein is CASSSSGGGTGELFF. The CDR3 coding sequence is TGTGCCAGCAGCTCCAGCGGCGGGGGCACCGGGGAGCTGTTTTTT.

This clonotype was seen repeatedly, ten times or more. V is TRBV6-1 and J is TRBJ2-1, with 9 bases identical to TRBD2. V lost 1 base, J lost 4 bases, and 2 bases stayed unmatched. CDR1 and CDR2 (germline): MNHNS, SASEGT. The CDR3 runs 15 residues. For the CDR3, the DNA is TGTGCCAGCAGTGAAGGGACTAGCGTTTACAATGAGCAGTTCTTC. This codes for CASSEGTSVYNEQFF.

This clonotype has a count of ten or more. The chain has TRBV5-1 and TRBJ1-1, with D uncertain. This CDR3 comprises 15 residues. The V gene's germline CDR1 is SGHRS and CDR2 YFSETQ. The V and J ends lost 0 bases and 1 base respectively, with 10 bases between them. CDR3 protein: CASSLDVTPNTEAFF. The CDR3, as DNA: TGCGCCAGCAGCTTGGATGTGACCCCGAACACTGAAGCTTTCTTT.

This clonotype showed up just a few times. V usage is TRBV6-2 or TRBV6-3 and J usage is TRBJ2-2; 14 bases agree with TRBD2. V shed 7 bases and J 2 bases; nucleotides not matched to a gene: 12. The CDR3 contains 19 residues. The germline V gene has CDR1 MNHEY and CDR2 SVGEGT. CDR3 DNA: TGTGCCAGCACCCGAGAGACTAGCGGGAGGGCCTTCAACACCGGGGAGCTGTTTTTT. The encoded protein is CASTRETSGRAFNTGELFF.

This clonotype has ten or more counts. The chain carries TRBV29-1 and TRBJ2-7; 12 bases are a match to TRBD2. This CDR3 has 14 residues. Germline lookup yields CDR1 SQVTM and CDR2 ANQGSEA. The V segment lost 1 base and the J segment 3 bases; nucleotides outside the gene matches: 1. CDR3 in DNA: TGCAGCGTTGAAGGACTAGCGGGAGACTACGAGCAGTACTTC. Its translation: CSVEGLAGDYEQYF.